This passage covers 20 T cell receptor beta chains from one sample sequenced in a study of T cells expressing NK-cell markers. Reanalyzing the 5' RACE reads, TCRdb keeps one entry per CDR3 protein, without DNA. The listing contains a few hundred thousand distinct CDR3 sequences. The sequencing input was blood T cells: a sorted CD56 or NKG2C T cell subset, CD4+ or CD8+ T cells, or bulk PBMC T cells (not recorded which). These receptors came from a young man in good health.

V usage is TRBV7-9 and J usage is TRBJ1-4. CDR1 and CDR2 from the germline V gene are SEHNR and FQNEAQ (reference sequence). This CDR3 comprises 13 residues. The CDR3 region is CASSPSEGGKLFF.

The rearrangement links TRBV6-5 to TRBJ2-2; TCRdb indicates TRBD1, and absent DNA this call remains unverified. The CDR3 totals 17 residues. Per the germline V gene, CDR1 is MNHEY and CDR2 is SVGAGI. CDR3 sequence reads: CASSYARSTGDTGELFF.

The V and J genes are TRBV5-4 and TRBJ2-3. Looked up from germline, CDR1 is SGHNT and CDR2 is YYREEE (reference sequence). The CDR3 consists of 12 residues. The CDR3 spells CASSSPTDTQYF.

V and J are TRBV7-9 and TRBJ2-5; the D call of TRBD2 rests on TCRdb alone, since no DNA is present to check it. The CDR3 contains 14 residues. The germline gives CDR1 SEHNR, CDR2 FQNEAQ (reference sequence). The CDR3 is CASSLVGGGETQYF. The variable domain in full, completed from reference TRBV7-9 and TRBJ2-5, reads DTGVSQNPRHKITKRGQNVTFRCDPISEHNRLYWYRQTLGQGPEFLTYFQNEAQLEKSRLLSDRFSAERPKGSFSTLEIQRTEQGDSAMYLCASSLVGGGETQYFGPGTRLLVL.

The chain uses TRBV12-3 or TRBV12-4 and TRBJ2-1; lacking DNA, the TRBD1 call made by TCRdb goes unchecked. This CDR3 spans 15 amino acids. The CDR3 region is CASSSRIQIYNEQFF.

The chain employs TRBV12-3 or TRBV12-4 and TRBJ2-5; lacking DNA, the TRBD1 call made by TCRdb goes unchecked. The CDR3 totals 14 residues. The CDR3 here is CASSPGQLKETQYF.

The CDR3 region is CASSVDFPPGPLYNEQFF. The chain links TRBV9 to TRBJ2-1; the TCRdb call, TRBD1, lacks DNA for checking. Germline loops: CDR1 SGDLS, CDR2 YYNGEE. The CDR3 sequence is 18 residues long.

This sequence joins TRBV21-1 and TRBJ2-1; absent DNA, TCRdb's TRBD2 call cannot be checked. TRBV21-1 is termed a pseudogene. The CDR3 consists of 18 residues. CDR3 sequence reads: CASSKTPPRREARDEQFF.

The chain recombines TRBV29-1 with TRBJ1-3. This CDR3 has 11 amino acids. The germline V gene encodes CDR1 SQVTM and CDR2 ANQGSEA. The CDR3 reads CSAGTANTIYF.

The rearrangement joins TRBV28 to TRBJ1-5; there is no DNA to check the TCRdb D call of TRBD1. Germline-derived CDR1 and CDR2 are MDHEN and SYDVKM. This CDR3 spans 16 amino acids. The CDR3 sequence: CASRPVGRGDNQPQHF. The full variable domain, rest sourced from reference TRBV28 and TRBJ1-5, is DVKVTQSSRYLVKRTGEKVFLECVQDMDHENMFWYRQDPGLGLRLIYFSYDVKMKEKGDIPEGYSVSREKKERFSLILESASTNQTSMYLCASRPVGRGDNQPQHFGDGTRLSIL.

The chain is built from TRBV5-1 and TRBJ2-3; TCRdb's D call, TRBD1, is unchecked because there is no DNA. The CDR3 length is 16 residues. Germline V CDR1 and CDR2: SGHRS, YFSETQ. CDR3 sequence: CASSPLGTPGTDTQYF.

The chain is built from TRBV24-1 and TRBJ2-5; the TRBD2 assignment by TCRdb is unverifiable without DNA. Per germline, CDR1 KGHDR and CDR2 SFDVKD. The CDR3 is 15 amino acids. The chain's CDR3 is CATSSTGTPQETQYF.

The chain combines TRBV5-1 with TRBJ2-7; TCRdb's assignment of TRBD1 cannot be checked, as there is no DNA. This CDR3 is built from 14 residues. In germline, CDR1 is SGHRS, CDR2 YFSETQ. The CDR3 spells CASSLPGKGYEQYF.

The chain joins TRBV5-5 to TRBJ2-3; absent DNA, TCRdb's TRBD1 call cannot be checked. The CDR3 sequence is 16 residues long. Germline lookup yields CDR1 SGHKS and CDR2 YYEKEE (reference sequence). CDR3 loop: CASSLRSTGNTDTQYF.

The V call is TRBV6-4, the J call TRBJ2-7; there is no DNA to check the TCRdb D call of TRBD2. There are 17 residues in the CDR3. Germline V gives CDR1 MRHNA, CDR2 SNTAGT. Here the CDR3 reads CARKPRQTSGRWDEQYF.

This chain links TRBV6-4 with TRBJ2-5; absent DNA, TCRdb's TRBD1 call cannot be checked. CDR1 MRHNA and CDR2 SNTAGT come from the germline V gene. CDR3 length: 15 amino acids. CDR3 region: CASSVGTGQGETQYF.

The gene calls are TRBV3-1 and TRBJ2-1; the TCRdb call, TRBD2, lacks DNA for checking. This CDR3 contains 14 residues. Germline V CDR1 and CDR2: LGHDT, YNNKEL (reference sequence). CDR3: CASMQLAGGSVQFF.

This chain's CDR3 is CSARSDRTRFEVEQFF. V and J are TRBV20-1 and TRBJ2-1; TCRdb's assignment of TRBD2 cannot be checked, as there is no DNA. The CDR3 contains 16 residues. Germline-derived CDR1 and CDR2 are DFQATT and SNEGSKA (reference sequence).

This chain connects TRBV6-1 to TRBJ2-2; TCRdb calls TRBD2, which cannot be checked without DNA. Germline CDR1 reads MNHNS; CDR2 reads SASEGT. The CDR3 runs 14 residues. The CDR3 is CASSRDYFTGELFF.

V usage is TRBV5-6 and J usage is TRBJ2-2; TCRdb gives TRBD1 as the D gene, but with no DNA this cannot be confirmed. The CDR3 has 16 amino acids. Germline V gene sequence: CDR1 SGHDT, CDR2 YYEEEE. The CDR3 is CASSLPGQGAFGELFF.